This TCR beta chain was profiled in a study of beta chain features in type 1 diabetes. Study results and caveats: There was no resolution here of whether HLA type influences TCRB rearrangement. Significant though moderate, a shortening of TCRB CDR3s appeared in all four CD4+ subsets of Type 1 diabetes patients. Possibly, sequencing cDNA over-represented cells that had high TCR expression levels.

V was shortened by 7 bases and J by 2 bases, with 8 bases between the two germline ends. Germline V lookup: CDR1 MDHEN, CDR2 SYDVKM. This CDR3 spans 12 amino acids. Expressed TCRB transcripts were sequenced after all isolated RNA was converted to cDNA. The read count averaged roughly 4 million across naive, central memory and regulatory T cell samples. This table comes from immunoSEQ multiplex PCR, and its TCRdb copy is limited to in-frame clones, with some not included. The data contain around 44,000 clones, around 71% of them singletons. With regard to this clone: Its antigen is not known.

V and J are TRBV28 and TRBJ1-2, with D uncertain. The TCR comes from a woman between 18 and 30 years old with type 1 diabetes. The sample taken for sequencing was Tregs from blood. The CDR3 loop reads CASKYRNYGYTF. The CDR3 bases are TGTGCCAGCAAATACAGAAACTATGGCTACACCTTC.